This T cell receptor beta chain is from a study of control samples from healthy donors and cancer patients. The assay was immunoSEQ multiplex PCR, and TCRdb's table has in-frame clones only and misses some. The sample shows roughly 200,000 clones, about 95% of them seen only once. The junction had 9 bases not matched to a gene; V was cut back by 7 bases and J by 4 bases. This CDR3 is built from 14 residues. CDR1 and CDR2 from the germline V gene are MNHEY and SVGAGI. The receptor was derived from a man aged 45-65 years in good health. The sample was blood. The gene calls are TRBV6-5 and TRBJ1-2, with 7 bases matching TRBD1. The CDR3 coding sequence is TGTGCCAGCACACCAACAGGGGAGATCTATGGCTACACCTTC. Translating it yields CASTPTGEIYGYTF.